This is a list of T cell receptor beta chains from one sample in a study of blood T cell repertoires in COVID-19. Produced via immunoSEQ multiplex PCR; TCRdb's table is partial and in-frame only. The sample consists of some 170,000 clones, over 60% of them appearing once. Sequencing was performed on peripheral blood. The source is a woman between 70 and 85 years old with acute or convalescent COVID-19. Each CDR3 is given with its conserved first and last residue. D genes are given only for firm matches. Only some rows state a clone size, as once, few, many or a class for expanded clones.

clone_size	v_call	j_call	d_call	cdr3_nt	cdr3_aa
.	TRBV11-2	TRBJ1-3	.	TGTGCCAGCAGCCCCAGGGATTTCTCTGGAAACACCATATATTTT	CASSPRDFSGNTIYF
.	TRBV7-6	TRBJ2-5	.	TGTGCCAGCAGCGTACAGGGACCTGAGACCCAGTACTTC	CASSVQGPETQYF
.	TRBV3-1/TRBV3-2	TRBJ1-1	TRBD1	TGTGCCAGCAGCCAAATAGACAGGGGCGACACTGAAGCTTTCTTT	CASSQIDRGDTEAFF
.	TRBV5-1	TRBJ2-1	TRBD1	TGCGCCAGCAGCTTGACCGACAGGGATCTAAATGAGCAGTTCTTC	CASSLTDRDLNEQFF
.	TRBV7-8	TRBJ1-4	.	TGTGCCAGCAGCTTAGAACAGATTAATGAAAAACTGTTTTTT	CASSLEQINEKLFF
.	TRBV29-1	TRBJ2-5	TRBD2	TGCAGCGTTGTCTTGCTAGCGGGAGATCCAGAGACCCAGTACTTC	CSVVLLAGDPETQYF
.	TRBV9	TRBJ2-1	TRBD2	TGTGCCAGCAGCCCTAGCGGGGGTTACAATGAGCAGTTCTTC	CASSPSGGYNEQFF
.	TRBV7-6	TRBJ2-3	.	TGTGCCAGCAGCTTAGATATAAGCGGGTATTTCACAGATACGCAGTATTTT	CASSLDISGYFTDTQYF
.	TRBV5-6	TRBJ2-2	TRBD1	TGTGCCAGCAGCTTGGGACAGGGATTCACCGGGGAGCTGTTTTTT	CASSLGQGFTGELFF
.	TRBV29-1	TRBJ2-1	TRBD1	TGCAGCGTTGAAGGGGGACAGGGAACTGAGCAGTTCTTC	CSVEGGQGTEQFF
.	TRBV5-1	TRBJ2-3	.	TGCGCCAGCAGCCCAGGGCCCGCAGGTACGCAGTATTTT	CASSPGPAGTQYF
.	TRBV5-6	TRBJ1-6	TRBD1	TGTGCCAGCAGCCCGGACAGGGAAAATTCACCCCTCCACTTT	CASSPDRENSPLHF
.	TRBV27	TRBJ2-7	TRBD2	TGTGCCAGCAGTTTAAGCGGGGGTCCATTACCCTACGAGCAGTACTTC	CASSLSGGPLPYEQYF
.	TRBV24-1	TRBJ2-3	TRBD1	TGTGCCACCAGTGAACCCGGGACAGAAGATACGCAGTATTTT	CATSEPGTEDTQYF
once	TRBV12-5	TRBJ1-5	.	TGTGCTAGTGTCTTCGCGATTACTAGCAATCAGCCCCAGCATTTT	CASVFAITSNQPQHF
.	TRBV2	TRBJ1-4	TRBD1	TGTGCCAGCAGGGAGGTTGGGACAGGGAATGAAAAACTGTTTTTT	CASREVGTGNEKLFF
many	TRBV7-9	TRBJ1-6	.	TGTGCCAGCAGCTTAGCGGGCTCACCCCTCCACTTT	CASSLAGSPLHF
.	TRBV9	TRBJ2-6	.	TGTGCCAGCAGCGCCATCACATCTGGGGCCAACGTCCTGACTTTC	CASSAITSGANVLTF
.	TRBV18	TRBJ1-1	.	TGTGCCAGCTCACCCTCACGGGACTTGAACACTGAAGCTTTCTTT	CASSPSRDLNTEAFF
once	TRBV30	TRBJ2-2	.	TGTGCCTGGAGTGCTTTCGGGAGAAACACCGGGGAGCTGTTTTTT	CAWSAFGRNTGELFF
.	TRBV13	TRBJ2-5	.	TGTGCCAGCAGCGGAGTACCGAAAGAGACCCAGTACTTC	CASSGVPKETQYF
.	TRBV5-4	TRBJ2-7	TRBD1	TGTGCCAGCAGCCGGGACAGGGTAACCTACGAGCAGTACTTC	CASSRDRVTYEQYF
.	TRBV5-4	TRBJ2-7	TRBD2	TGTGCCAGCAGCTTGACAAGCGGGAGTGGCTTATACGAGCAGTACTTC	CASSLTSGSGLYEQYF
few	TRBV5-1	TRBJ1-4	TRBD1	TGCGCCAGCAGCTTGGCGGGTGTGACAGGGAATGAAAAACTGTTTTTT	CASSLAGVTGNEKLFF
.	TRBV11-3	TRBJ2-1	.	TGTGCCAGCGGGAGCTCCTACAATGAGCAGTTCTTC	CASGSSYNEQFF
once	TRBV5-8	TRBJ1-2	.	TGTGCCAGCAGCTTCAGGAGGGGTGAGGGCTATGGCTACACCTTC	CASSFRRGEGYGYTF
.	TRBV4-1	TRBJ1-5	.	TGCGCCAGCAGCCAAGATCAAGGTCAGGGGAACAATCAGCCCCAGCATTTT	CASSQDQGQGNNQPQHF
.	TRBV5-1	TRBJ1-1	.	TGCGCCAGCAGCTTGGGGGTGTTTCGTCTCGCGGACACTGAAGCTTTCTTT	CASSLGVFRLADTEAFF
.	TRBV19	TRBJ2-1	TRBD2	TGTGCCAGTAGTATTCAGACTAGCGGTGACAATGAGCAGTTCTTC	CASSIQTSGDNEQFF
.	TRBV10-3	TRBJ1-4	.	TGTGCCATCAGTGCGCGTCATGAAAAACTGTTTTTT	CAISARHEKLFF
.	TRBV30	TRBJ2-2	.	TGTGCCTGGCTATCGGTTTCTGGCACCGGGGAGCTGTTTTTT	CAWLSVSGTGELFF
few	TRBV5-1	TRBJ1-2	TRBD1	TGCGCCAGCAGCTCCCAGGGGGAGGTGGACTATGGCTACACCTTC	CASSSQGEVDYGYTF
.	TRBV14	TRBJ2-5	.	TGTGCCAGCAGCCTCTCCGGGTCGGAGACCCAGTACTTC	CASSLSGSETQYF
many	TRBV7-2	TRBJ2-1	.	TGTGCCAGCACTATGGGGACTCAGCAGTTCTTC	CASTMGTQQFF
.	TRBV5-1	TRBJ2-7	TRBD2	TGCGCCAGCAGCTTGGTAGCGGGAAGTGGGTACGAGCAGTACTTC	CASSLVAGSGYEQYF
few	TRBV7-9	TRBJ1-1	.	TGTGCCAGCAGCCCGGGGGGGAAAAGTGAAGCTTTCTTT	CASSPGGKSEAFF
few	TRBV5-1	TRBJ1-2	TRBD1	TGCGCCAGCAGCTTGTTAGCAGGGGGCGATAATGGCTACACCTTC	CASSLLAGGDNGYTF
.	TRBV9	TRBJ1-3	TRBD1	TGTGCCAGCAGCGTGACATCGGACAGGGGTGCTGGAAACACCATATATTTT	CASSVTSDRGAGNTIYF
.	TRBV5-4	TRBJ1-2	.	TGTGCCAGCAGTGTGAGGATTTCTAACTATGGCTACACCTTC	CASSVRISNYGYTF
few	TRBV3-1/TRBV3-2	TRBJ1-1	.	TGTGCCAGCAGCCAAGATCTCACAGGACCGAACACTGAAGCTTTCTTT	CASSQDLTGPNTEAFF
.	TRBV4-2	TRBJ2-2	TRBD2	TGTGCCAGCAGCCAAGGGGGCGGGAGGGTCGTGAACACCGGGGAGCTGTTTTTT	CASSQGGGRVVNTGELFF
.	TRBV7-2	TRBJ2-5	TRBD2	TGTGCCAGCAGCCTCGGGCTAGCGGGAGGGCAAGAGACCCAGTACTTC	CASSLGLAGGQETQYF
.	TRBV7-9	TRBJ2-7	.	TGTGCCAGCCGTGGCGCAGGATACGAGCAGTACTTC	CASRGAGYEQYF
.	TRBV6-4	TRBJ2-2	TRBD2	TGTGCCAGCAGCGTTTTTCCCAGACTAGCGGAAGTTGGGGAGCTGTTTTTT	CASSVFPRLAEVGELFF
.	TRBV4-2	TRBJ2-1	.	TGTGCCAGCAGCCCCGAGGGGGTAGAAACCGCCAATGAGCAGTTCTTC	CASSPEGVETANEQFF
.	TRBV19	TRBJ2-2	.	TGTGCCAGTAGTAGTCTAGGCCGTGGCTTTTCCGGGGAGCTGTTTTTT	CASSSLGRGFSGELFF
.	TRBV30	TRBJ2-2	.	TGTGCCTGGAGTCCCGGGATAAATAGCGGTACCGGGGAGCTGTTTTTT	CAWSPGINSGTGELFF
.	TRBV2	TRBJ2-1	TRBD2	TGTGCCAGCAGGTCTAGCGGATCCTACAATGAGCAGTTCTTC	CASRSSGSYNEQFF